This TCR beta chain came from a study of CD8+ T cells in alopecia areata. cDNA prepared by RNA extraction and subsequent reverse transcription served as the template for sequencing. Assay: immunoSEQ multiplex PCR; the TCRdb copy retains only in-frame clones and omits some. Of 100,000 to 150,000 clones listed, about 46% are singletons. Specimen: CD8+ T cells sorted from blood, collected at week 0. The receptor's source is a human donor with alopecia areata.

The CDR3 sequence is CASSLDYTGELFF. Here the CDR3 DNA reads TGTGCCAGCAGCCTCGATTACACCGGGGAGCTGTTTTTT. The chain carries TRBV11-2 and TRBJ2-2; D gene ambiguous. CDR1 and CDR2 (germline): SGHAT, FQNNGV. V was cut by 5 bases and J by 3 bases, with 7 bases left in between. The CDR3 loop spans 13 amino acids.